The T cell receptor (beta chain) described here comes from a study of T cell responses to AZD1222 COVID-19 vaccine. Details on this clone: Its antigen is unknown.

Study-wide findings and caveats: Repertoire sampling occurred only after the peak T cell response. Increased Spike-specific TCR breadth and depth were observed after two AZD1222 doses.

Sequencing was performed with immunoSEQ multiplex PCR; in TCRdb, only in-frame clones are kept and a portion is missing. Among approximately 100,000 clones, approximately 90% were seen once, and the ten largest hold less than 3.5%. This CDR3 spans 12 amino acids. The V gene lost 7 bases and the J gene lost 0 bases, with 6 bases spanning the gap. Germline V lookup: CDR1 MNHNY, CDR2 SVGAGI (reference sequence). The sequencing used peripheral blood, collected on day 0 of AZD1222 vaccination. The TCR sequence derives from an adult in good health. The chain couples TRBV6-6 to TRBJ1-1, with D unclear. As DNA, the CDR3 is TGTGCCAGCACGGCAGTGAACACTGAAGCTTTCTTT. Protein product: CASTAVNTEAFF.